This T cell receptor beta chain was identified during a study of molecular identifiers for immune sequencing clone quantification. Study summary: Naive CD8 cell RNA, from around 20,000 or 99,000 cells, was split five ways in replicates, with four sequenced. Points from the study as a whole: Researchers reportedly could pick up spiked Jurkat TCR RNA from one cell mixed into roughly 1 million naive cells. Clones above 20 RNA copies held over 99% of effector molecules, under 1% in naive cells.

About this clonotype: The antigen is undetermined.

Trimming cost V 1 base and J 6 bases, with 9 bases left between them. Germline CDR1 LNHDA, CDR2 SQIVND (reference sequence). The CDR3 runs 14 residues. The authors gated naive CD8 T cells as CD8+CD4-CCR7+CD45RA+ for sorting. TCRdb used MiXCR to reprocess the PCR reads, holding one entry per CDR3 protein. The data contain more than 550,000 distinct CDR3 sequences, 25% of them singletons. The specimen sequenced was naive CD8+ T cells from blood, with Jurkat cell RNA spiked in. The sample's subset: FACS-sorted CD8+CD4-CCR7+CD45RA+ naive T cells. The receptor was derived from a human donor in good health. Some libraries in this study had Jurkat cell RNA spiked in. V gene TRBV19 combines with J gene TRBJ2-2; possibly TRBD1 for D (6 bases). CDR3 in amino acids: CASSIGTGSGELFF. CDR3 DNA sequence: TGTGCCAGTAGTATAGGAACAGGGTCCGGGGAGCTGTTTTTT. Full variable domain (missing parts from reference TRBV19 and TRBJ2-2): DGGITQSPKYLFRKEGQNVTLSCEQNLNHDAMYWYRQDPGQGLRLIYYSQIVNDFQKGDIAEGYSVSREKKESFPLTVTSAQKNPTAFYLCASSIGTGSGELFFGEGSRLTVL.